This T cell receptor beta chain was captured by sequencing in a study of beta chain features in type 1 diabetes. Study-level findings and limits: Type 1 diabetes patients had moderately but significantly shorter TCRB CDR3s in all four CD4+ subsets.

Note on this clone: Its antigen is still unknown.

Researchers reported sorting CD4+ naive, central memory, regulatory and stem cell-like memory cells via CD45RO/CCR7/CD25/CD127/CD95/CD27. The CDR3 runs 14 residues. V was trimmed by 3 bases and J by 2 bases, leaving 14 bases between them. Germline V gene sequence: CDR1 GTSNPN, CDR2 SVGIG (reference sequence). Expressed TCRB transcripts were sequenced after all isolated RNA was converted to cDNA. Only in-frame clones appear in the TCRdb table, and some are missing; sequencing was by immunoSEQ multiplex PCR. This table has about 160,000 clones, around 8.4% appearing once. Material for sequencing was central memory CD4+ T cells from blood. This receptor was taken from a woman between 18 and 29 years old with type 1 diabetes. The chain uses TRBV30 and TRBJ2-7; no firm D call. For the CDR3, the DNA is TGTGCCTGGAGATATAGCAGCCTCACCTACGAGCAGTACTTC. Protein sequence: CAWRYSSLTYEQYF.